Presented here are 30 T cell receptor beta chains from one specimen sequenced in a study of response to subunit inactivated influenza vaccine. TCRdb fed the RT-PCR reads into MiXCR, producing one record per CDR3 protein. Here the sample spans hundreds of thousands of distinct CDR3 sequences, approximately 15% being singletons. The sample consisted of PBMCs from blood, taken 11 to 12 days after vaccination. The receptor set was obtained from a man aged 50 or older who received an inactivated influenza vaccine.

The rearrangement uses TRBV20-1 and TRBJ2-1, with 12 bases fitting TRBD2. In germline, CDR1 is DFQATT, CDR2 SNEGSKA (reference sequence). Unmatched junction bases numbered 7, after V lost 4 bases and J lost 6 bases. CDR3 length: 15 residues. CDR3 nucleotides: TGCAGTGCTACCGATCTAGCGGGAGGGTCCAATGAGCAGTTCTTC. Protein: CSATDLAGGSNEQFF.

This chain links TRBV20-1 with TRBJ2-3; 10 nucleotides line up with TRBD2. CDR3 length: 15 residues. The V and J ends lost 3 bases and 1 base, in that order; junction bases with no gene match: 4. Per the germline V gene, CDR1 is DFQATT and CDR2 is SNEGSKA (reference sequence). Here the CDR3 reads CSASITSGGTDTQYF. DNA for the CDR3: TGCAGTGCTAGTATCACTAGCGGGGGCACAGATACGCAGTATTTT.

This clonotype occurred a few times. The V gene is TRBV25-1, the J gene TRBJ2-5, with D unresolved. Germline lookup yields CDR1 MGHDK and CDR2 SYGVNS. The CDR3 is made up of 15 amino acids. V gave up 2 bases and J gave up 5 bases, with 15 bases separating them. In DNA, the CDR3 is TGTGCCAGCAGTGAACGCGGTTGGCTCGCGGAGACCCAGTACTTC. Its translation is CASSERGWLAETQYF.

This clonotype was detected many times. The chain uses TRBV7-2 and TRBJ2-5; D may be TRBD1 (6 bases). Per the germline V gene, CDR1 is SGHTA and CDR2 is FQGNSA. The length of the CDR3 is 13 residues. V gave up 5 bases and J gave up 2 bases, with 9 bases separating them. CDR3 loop: CASSRGQQETQYF. The CDR3 nucleotides read TGTGCCAGCAGCCGTGGACAGCAAGAGACCCAGTACTTC.

This clonotype showed up many times. This chain uses TRBV20-1 with TRBJ1-6; perhaps TRBD1 as D (5 bases). The CDR3 is 13 residues long. V was clipped by 1 base and J by 8 bases, with 9 bases between them. Germline CDR1 DFQATT, CDR2 SNEGSKA (reference sequence). CDR3 bases: TGCAGTGCTAGAGGACAGATCGATTCACCCCTCCACTTT. Amino acid sequence: CSARGQIDSPLHF.

In its sample, this clonotype was seen a few times. This chain connects TRBV6-1 to TRBJ1-6; D is ambiguous. V was clipped by 10 bases and J by 4 bases, with 17 bases between them. The CDR3 length is 15 residues. Germline-derived CDR1 and CDR2 are MNHNS and SASEGT. In nucleotides, the CDR3 is TGTGCCACCTCTGGAGGGATAGGGTATAATTCACCCCTCCACTTT. Translated: CATSGGIGYNSPLHF.

This clonotype has only a few counts. The chain combines TRBV7-2 with TRBJ1-1, with a possible D match to TRBD1 (5 bases). In germline, CDR1 is SGHTA, CDR2 FQGNSA. The ends were cut back, 3 bases at V and 1 base at J, with 12 bases in the middle. This CDR3 has 15 amino acids. The CDR3 here is CASSLAGFSNTEAFF. The CDR3 coding sequence is TGTGCCAGCAGCTTGGCAGGGTTTTCGAACACTGAAGCTTTCTTT.

The chain recombines TRBV6-5 with TRBJ1-4; no clear D gene. V was cut by 0 bases and J by 7 bases, with 12 bases left in between. CDR1 and CDR2 (germline): MNHEY, SVGAGI. CDR3 length: 15 amino acids. The CDR3 reads CASSYSKVLREKLFF. The CDR3 DNA reads as TGTGCCAGCAGTTACTCGAAAGTTTTGCGTGAAAAACTGTTTTTT.

This clonotype was seen ten or more times. The chain couples TRBV5-1 to TRBJ2-5; TRBD1 matches 10 bases. CDR3 length: 18 amino acids. Germline V gene sequence: CDR1 SGHRS, CDR2 YFSETQ. Trimming took 5 bases from V and 2 from J; bases not matched to a gene: 15. The CDR3, as DNA: TGCGCCAGCAGACGTAGAGGACGGGGACAGGGGCGACAAGAGACCCAGTACTTC. Its translation: CASRRRGRGQGRQETQYF.

This sequence joins TRBV5-1 and TRBJ2-5; D perhaps matches TRBD2 (7 bases). This CDR3 has 15 residues. The germline CDR1 and CDR2 sequences are SGHRS and YFSETQ. V was shortened by 3 bases and J by 1 base, with 13 bases between the two germline ends. The CDR3 bases are TGCGCCAGCAGCTCTCCCGGGGGGCGCCAAGAGACCCAGTACTTC. Translated: CASSSPGGRQETQYF. The entire variable domain, with the rest obtained from reference TRBV5-1 and TRBJ2-5, is as follows: KAGVTQTPRYLIKTRGQQVTLSCSPISGHRSVSWYQQTPGQGLQFLFEYFSETQRNKGNFPGRFSGRQFSNSRSEMNVSTLELGDSALYLCASSSPGGRQETQYFGPGTRLLVL.

This clonotype was detected only a few times. V is TRBV4-3 and J is TRBJ1-3; 8 nucleotides match TRBD1. This CDR3 spans 17 amino acids. Germline V lookup: CDR1 LGHNA, CDR2 YSLEER. V lost 1 base, J lost 0 bases, and 5 bases stayed unmatched. The CDR3 protein is CASSQGGQAFSGNTIYF. As DNA, the CDR3 is TGCGCCAGCAGCCAAGGGGGACAGGCCTTCTCTGGAAACACCATATATTTT.

The chain combines TRBV5-1 with TRBJ1-2, with 8 positions matching TRBD1. The germline gives CDR1 SGHRS, CDR2 YFSETQ. With 6 bases clipped from V and 3 bases from J, the junction kept 13 bases outside the gene matches. The CDR3 covers 16 residues. CDR3 coding DNA: TGCGCCAGCACCACGGGCCCGGGGACAGGACACTATGGCTACACCTTC. It yields the protein CASTTGPGTGHYGYTF.

DNA for the CDR3: TGTGCCAGCAGCTTAAGTCTAGCGGGAGTAGGCACAGATACGCAGTATTTT. Its translation: CASSLSLAGVGTDTQYF. V usage is TRBV7-9 and J usage is TRBJ2-3; 10 positions match TRBD2. The CDR3 sequence is 17 residues long. The trim removed 2 bases at V and 1 base at J, leaving 6 bases unmatched. Germline values: CDR1 SEHNR, CDR2 FQNEAQ (reference sequence).

This clonotype was seen only a few times. The rearrangement uses TRBV6-5 and TRBJ2-5; 12 nucleotides line up with TRBD2. This CDR3 has 16 amino acids. V shed 0 bases, J shed 2 bases, and the junction held 1 base outside the gene matches. Germline CDR1 and CDR2: MNHEY and SVGAGI. In nucleotides, the CDR3 is TGTGCCAGCAGTTACTCCCTAGCGGGAGGGCAAGAGACCCAGTACTTC. It yields the protein CASSYSLAGGQETQYF.

This clonotype was counted between two and nine times. This sequence joins TRBV7-2 and TRBJ1-4; D is uncertain. Trimming took off 3 bases at V and 3 bases at J, with 8 bases between the two ends. The CDR3 extends over 14 amino acids. CDR1 SGHTA and CDR2 FQGNSA come from the germline V gene. In DNA form, the CDR3 reads TGTGCCAGCAGCTTGAGGCTTTCTAATGAAAAACTGTTTTTT. It specifies CASSLRLSNEKLFF.

The chain couples TRBV4-2 to TRBJ1-5; the D gene is possibly TRBD1 (6 bases). Looked up from germline, CDR1 is LGHNA and CDR2 is YNFKEQ. The CDR3 is 13 amino acids. Trimming pared 0 bases from V and 11 bases from J, leaving 11 bases between. CDR3: CASSQEREGAQHF. Written as DNA, the CDR3 is TGTGCCAGCAGCCAAGAACGGGAGGGGGCCCAGCATTTT.

The rearrangement joins TRBV28 to TRBJ2-6; D unresolved. This CDR3 contains 15 residues. V lost 5 bases and J lost 2, with 10 bases in between. Germline CDR1 MDHEN, CDR2 SYDVKM. CDR3 in DNA: TGTGCCAGCAGTCCCAGGTTTCCTGGGGCCAACGTCCTGACTTTC. Its protein product is CASSPRFPGANVLTF. The whole variable domain, filled in from reference TRBV28 and TRBJ2-6, reads DVKVTQSSRYLVKRTGEKVFLECVQDMDHENMFWYRQDPGLGLRLIYFSYDVKMKEKGDIPEGYSVSREKKERFSLILESASTNQTSMYLCASSPRFPGANVLTFGAGSRLTVL.

This clonotype was seen a few times. J is TRBJ2-5 and V is TRBV20-1, with TRBD2 matching 7 bases. CDR1 and CDR2 from the germline V gene are DFQATT and SNEGSKA (reference sequence). The CDR3 is made up of 13 amino acids. V lost 1 base to trimming and J lost 5 bases; unmatched junction nucleotides: 4. CDR3 sequence: CSARVGSGETQYF. CDR3 coding DNA: TGCAGTGCTAGAGTGGGTAGCGGGGAGACCCAGTACTTC.

This clonotype turned up a few times. This sequence joins TRBV6-1 and TRBJ1-2; D not certain. With 5 bases removed from V and 4 bases from J, the gap between germline ends came to 17 bases. This CDR3 spans 15 amino acids. CDR1 is MNHNS and CDR2 is SASEGT in the germline V gene. The CDR3 is CASSPILTTVYGYTF. CDR3 coding DNA: TGTGCCAGCAGTCCTATACTGACCACGGTCTATGGCTACACCTTC.

This clonotype was found a few times. The chain has TRBV7-9 and TRBJ2-1, with D perhaps matching TRBD2 (5 bases). The V end lost 5 bases, the J end lost 8 bases, and 13 bases lay between the germline ends. CDR1 is SEHNR and CDR2 is FQNEAQ in the germline V gene (reference sequence). The CDR3 is 13 amino acids. CDR3 coding DNA: TGTGCCAGCAGCCATCCTTCCGGGGATGAGCAGTTCTTC. This translates into CASSHPSGDEQFF.

This clonotype has a handful of counts. The chain uses TRBV7-9 and TRBJ2-3; 13 nucleotides align to TRBD2. The CDR3 is 15 residues long. J was trimmed by 11 bases and V by 5 bases; bases with no gene match: 10. CDR1 is SEHNR, CDR2 FQNEAQ, per germline (reference sequence). The CDR3 is CASSTSGGASKGQYF. CDR3 DNA sequence: TGTGCCAGCAGCACTAGCGGGGGGGCCTCTAAAGGGCAGTATTTT.

This clonotype showed up just a few times. The V gene is TRBV5-1, the J gene TRBJ2-1; 11 bases line up with TRBD1. Germline trimming cut 0 bases from V and 4 bases from J; bases unmatched to any gene: 3. This CDR3 has 16 residues. Per germline, CDR1 SGHRS and CDR2 YFSETQ. The CDR3 sequence is CASSLGDRGSYNEQFF. CDR3 coding DNA: TGCGCCAGCAGCTTGGGGGACAGGGGGTCGTACAATGAGCAGTTCTTC.

This rearrangement joins TRBV28 to TRBJ2-7; D perhaps matches TRBD1 (5 bases). Trimming stripped 3 bases from V and 0 bases from J, with 15 bases between. The germline V gene encodes CDR1 MDHEN and CDR2 SYDVKM. The CDR3 has 16 amino acids. The CDR3 DNA sequence: TGTGCCAGCAGTTTGGTTTCGGCAGGGATCTCCTACGAGCAGTACTTC. Protein sequence: CASSLVSAGISYEQYF. Using reference TRBV28 and TRBJ2-7 for the parts outside the CDR3, the full variable domain is DVKVTQSSRYLVKRTGEKVFLECVQDMDHENMFWYRQDPGLGLRLIYFSYDVKMKEKGDIPEGYSVSREKKERFSLILESASTNQTSMYLCASSLVSAGISYEQYFGPGTRLTVT.

This clonotype has ten or more counts. V gene TRBV12-3 or TRBV12-4 combines with J gene TRBJ2-1, with D unresolved. The length of the CDR3 is 14 residues. V lost 3 bases and J lost 5, with 11 bases in between. The CDR3 here is CASSFETVNNEQFF. In nucleotides, the CDR3 is TGTGCCAGCAGTTTCGAGACGGTTAACAATGAGCAGTTCTTC.

The genes are TRBV12-3 or TRBV12-4 and TRBJ2-1; perhaps TRBD2 as D (5 bases). The ends were cut back, 7 bases at V and 0 bases at J, with 10 bases in the middle. The CDR3 totals 14 residues. CDR3 sequence reads: CASTRDPSYNEQFF. In DNA, the CDR3 is TGTGCCAGCACCCGGGATCCCTCCTACAATGAGCAGTTCTTC.

This clonotype has just a few counts. The V gene is TRBV5-6, the J gene TRBJ2-1; 12 bases map to TRBD2. The CDR3 is made up of 15 amino acids. Trimming cost V 4 bases and J 5 bases; bases outside gene matches: 4. The germline CDR1 and CDR2 sequences are SGHDT and YYEEEE. The DNA for the CDR3 is TGTGCCAGCAGCCCAGGGACTAGCGGGCACAATGAGCAGTTCTTC. It translates to CASSPGTSGHNEQFF.

This clonotype was seen more than once but under ten times. The V gene is TRBV4-2, the J gene TRBJ1-4; D is undetermined. The CDR3 is 15 residues long. Trimming stripped 0 bases from V and 5 bases from J, with 10 bases between. Germline V gene lookup returns CDR1 LGHNA and CDR2 YNFKEQ. The CDR3 region has the DNA TGTGCCAGCAGCCAAGACGGACGGGTAAATGAAAAACTGTTTTTT. This sequence encodes CASSQDGRVNEKLFF.

This clonotype was observed once. V is TRBV29-1 and J is TRBJ2-3, with 12 positions matching TRBD2. Germline V gene sequence: CDR1 SQVTM, CDR2 ANQGSEA. The V and J ends lost 5 bases and 2 bases, in that order; junction bases with no gene match: 5. The length of the CDR3 is 15 residues. The CDR3 DNA follows: TGCAGCGTTTCCGGGACTAGCGGGCCCACAGATACGCAGTATTTT. Its translation: CSVSGTSGPTDTQYF.

This clonotype was observed a few times. V gene TRBV4-3 combines with J gene TRBJ2-3; D is unclear. The CDR3 is 16 residues long. The ends were cut back, 0 bases at V and 0 bases at J, with 10 bases in the middle. Germline V CDR1 and CDR2: LGHNA, YSLEER. DNA of the CDR3: TGCGCCAGCAGCCAAGATTTTCACCGAAGCACAGATACGCAGTATTTT. Translating gives CASSQDFHRSTDTQYF.

The V gene is TRBV28, the J gene TRBJ1-2; D is perhaps TRBD1 (5 bases). This CDR3 spans 14 amino acids. V lost 7 bases and J 7 bases, leaving 19 bases between the germline ends. Germline V gives CDR1 MDHEN, CDR2 SYDVKM. CDR3 loop: CASNYPSGHAGYTF. The CDR3 DNA is TGTGCCAGCAACTACCCCTCGGGGCACGCTGGCTACACCTTC.